Listed below are T cell receptor beta chains from one sample, sequenced in a study of T cell repertoires in cytomegalovirus infection. TCRdb processed the reads anew with MiXCR; each CDR3 protein has one entry. The repertoire has 76,000 or so distinct CDR3 sequences, more than 3.5% of them found once; the top ten carry 3.5% to 6%. What was sequenced was PBMCs. The receptors shown here come from a human donor in good health (CMV status not recorded). Some clones in this sample may be carry-over from other donors' samples. The conserved cysteine and the conserved F or W are not part of the CDR3 here.

>TRBV27|TRBJ2-3
ASSLGRGLSNTDTQY
>TRBV2|TRBJ2-3
ASTERGSTDTQY
>TRBV7-8|TRBJ2-3
ASSTRRTGSPDTQY
>TRBV27|TRBJ2-7
ASSPSSGESSYEQY
>TRBV12-5|TRBJ2-1
ASGLGNGLGPIHNEQF
>TRBV5-4|TRBJ2-5
ASSLGSGAGETQY
>TRBV24-1|TRBJ2-1
ATSTGSQYEQF
>TRBV10-3|TRBJ1-2
AISERQEIYGYT
>TRBV28|TRBJ2-3
ASSFRVIRGSTDTQY
>TRBV28|TRBJ2-7
ASSLATMSYEQY
>TRBV19|TRBJ1-6
ASKGPGTNSPLH
>TRBV6-2/TRBV6-3|TRBJ2-5
ASSYTGPLETQY
>TRBV7-8|TRBJ2-7
ASSPRDRIIYEQY
>TRBV20-1|TRBJ2-3
SAPRRGDTQY
>TRBV7-2|TRBJ2-1
ASSLMGGEYNEQF
>TRBV7-4|TRBJ2-1
ASSRNTPSSYNEQF
>TRBV28|TRBJ2-1
ASSLFGGDSYNEQF
>TRBV7-9|TRBJ1-6
AMGSGQGNSPLH
>TRBV4-2|TRBJ1-2
ASSHTGTGEHGYT
>TRBV7-9|TRBJ2-3
ASSLVAGGRDPTDTQY
>TRBV7-2|TRBJ1-2
ASSLVVRDYGYT
>TRBV4-2|TRBJ1-5
ASSQDALTGVHSNQPQH
>TRBV6-2/TRBV6-3|TRBJ1-1
ASSYRDTEAF
>TRBV5-1|TRBJ1-1
ASSLAPNTEAF